The present entry profiles one T cell receptor (beta chain) with its context. Its cognate antigen has yet to be identified. No clone much larger than this one lies a single base away; base qualities are absent. Participants in the prospective study were enrolled through a virtual design, were aged roughly 18 to 100 years, and lived in roughly 26 United States geographic areas. Cohort assignment in the prospective study relied on participant-reported clinical history from a screening survey and a study questionnaire. In the prospective study, whole blood, serum and a nasopharyngeal or oropharyngeal swab were collected from each participant by mobile phlebotomists. Over a roughly two-month period, participants in the prospective study had the option of providing additional blood draws and questionnaires. Prospective study blood samples were shipped either frozen or at room temperature before DNA extraction.

This entry belongs to a study of blood T cell repertoires in COVID-19 (dated by TCRdb to the early 2020s). Background on the whole study: The collaborator samples originated in the United States, Italy and Spain and spanned the acute and convalescent phases of COVID-19. Deeply sampled blood TCRbeta repertoires from subjects exposed to, actively infected with, or recovered from COVID-19 were included in the dataset. Samples were obtained from the ongoing ImmuneRACE study (first 160 participants) and from 950 to 1,500 subjects provided by 6 global collaborators. The repertoires were released in a freely available public database intended as a resource for research on the immune response to SARS-CoV-2. Sample metadata almost always included a de-identified subject ID, COVID-19 status, age in years and sex. The material from the prospective study consisted of cDNA or gDNA derived from T cells, B-cell-depleted T cells, or PBMCs. HLA class I and class II types, where available, came from metadata supplied by the sample provider rather than from assay-based typing.

What the authors observed across the whole study: The amount of clinical and demographic metadata varied by source and participant and was provided uncurated.

TCRbeta CDR3 regions were amplified from genomic DNA using the immunoSEQ Assay, a bias-controlled multiplex PCR. Per the authors' processing: Nucleated cell counts per sample were estimated from amplification of reference gene primers within the assay. Sequence reads were collapsed and filtered to measure the absolute abundance of every unique TCRbeta CDR3 rearrangement. For each sample, productive Simpson clonality was calculated by taking the square root of Simpson's diversity index across productive rearrangements. What TCRdb holds here is the immuneACCESS table cut down to in-frame rearrangements. Part of the clones is not present; checked against another copy, under half of the missing clones reflect an unresolved V gene, and the others are unexplained. That table supplies the V and J calls and clone size; D and trimming were determined from the DNA. The sample table shows roughly 150,000 clones, and about 85% are seen once. 5.6% of the sample goes to the ten largest clones.

Sequenced: PBMCs or T cells enriched from blood (not recorded which). The TCR comes from a middle-aged woman with acute COVID-19.

CDR3 protein: CASSQGPNTEAFF. The DNA sequence follows: TGTGCCAGCAGCCAGGGCCCGAACACTGAAGCTTTCTTT. The chain links TRBV14 with TRBJ1-1; the D gene cannot be named for sure. Relative to germline, V is 3 bases shorter and J is 1 base shorter, with 6 bases between their ends. According to the germline V gene, CDR1 reads SGHDN and CDR2 reads FVKESK. There are 13 amino acids in the CDR3, from cysteine to phenylalanine inclusive. Kept here is only the CDR3 DNA, which spans 39 bases and is read in frame from base 1.